The following is a TCR beta chain sequence with its context. This sample stems from a study of control samples from healthy donors and cancer patients. TCRdb's table, derived via immunoSEQ multiplex PCR, lists solely in-frame clones and lacks some. The sample carries 100,000 or so clones, approximately 80% recorded once. CDR3 length equals 14 residues. The germline V and J ends were trimmed by 1 base and 7 bases, with 11 bases remaining between them. Germline V gene data show CDR1 as SGHDT and CDR2 as YYEEEE. The receptor comes from a woman in her 30s in good health. The rearrangement links TRBV5-6 to TRBJ1-4; D remains ambiguous. Sequencing was performed on blood. The CDR3 loop reads CASSLRVDGEKLFF. DNA of the CDR3: TGTGCCAGCAGCTTGCGGGTAGATGGTGAAAAACTGTTTTTT.